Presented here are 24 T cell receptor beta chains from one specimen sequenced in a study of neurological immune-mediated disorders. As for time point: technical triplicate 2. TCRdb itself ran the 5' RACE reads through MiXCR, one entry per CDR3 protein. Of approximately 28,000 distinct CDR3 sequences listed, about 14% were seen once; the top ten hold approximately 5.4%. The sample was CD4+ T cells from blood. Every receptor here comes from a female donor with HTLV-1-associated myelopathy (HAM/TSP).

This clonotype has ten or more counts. CDR3 in DNA: TGTGCCAGCAGCCCTCAAGCGGGAGTGTACGAGCAGTACTTC. This sequence encodes CASSPQAGVYEQYF. The chain couples TRBV3-1 to TRBJ2-7; 8 bases map to TRBD2. CDR3 size: 14 residues. Germline V gene sequence: CDR1 LGHDT, CDR2 YNNKEL (reference sequence). The trim removed 4 bases at V and 4 bases at J, leaving 6 bases unmatched.

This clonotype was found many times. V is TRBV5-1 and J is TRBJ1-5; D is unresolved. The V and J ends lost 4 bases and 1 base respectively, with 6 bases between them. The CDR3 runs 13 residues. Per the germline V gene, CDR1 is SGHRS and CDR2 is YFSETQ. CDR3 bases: TGCGCCAGCAGCCCCCGGAGCAATCAGCCCCAGCATTTT. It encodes CASSPRSNQPQHF.

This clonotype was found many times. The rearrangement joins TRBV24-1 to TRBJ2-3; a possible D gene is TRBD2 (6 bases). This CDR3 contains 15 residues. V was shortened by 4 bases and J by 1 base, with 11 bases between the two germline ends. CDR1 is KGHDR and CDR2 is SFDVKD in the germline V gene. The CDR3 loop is CATSEAGPRTDTQYF. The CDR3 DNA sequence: TGTGCCACCAGTGAAGCGGGCCCTCGCACAGATACGCAGTATTTT.

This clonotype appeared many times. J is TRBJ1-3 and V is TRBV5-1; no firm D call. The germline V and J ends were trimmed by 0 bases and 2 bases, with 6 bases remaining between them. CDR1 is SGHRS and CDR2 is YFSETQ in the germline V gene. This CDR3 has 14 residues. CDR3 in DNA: TGCGCCAGCAGCTTGGAATCTCCTGGAAACACCATATATTTT. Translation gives CASSLESPGNTIYF. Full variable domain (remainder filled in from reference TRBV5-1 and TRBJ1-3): KAGVTQTPRYLIKTRGQQVTLSCSPISGHRSVSWYQQTPGQGLQFLFEYFSETQRNKGNFPGRFSGRQFSNSRSEMNVSTLELGDSALYLCASSLESPGNTIYFGEGSWLTVV.

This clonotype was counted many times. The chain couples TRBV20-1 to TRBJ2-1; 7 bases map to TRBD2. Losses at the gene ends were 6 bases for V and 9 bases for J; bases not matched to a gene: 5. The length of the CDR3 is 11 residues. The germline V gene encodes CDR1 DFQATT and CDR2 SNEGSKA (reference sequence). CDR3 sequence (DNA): TGCAGTGCCCTGACTAGCCTTGAGCAGTTCTTC. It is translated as CSALTSLEQFF.

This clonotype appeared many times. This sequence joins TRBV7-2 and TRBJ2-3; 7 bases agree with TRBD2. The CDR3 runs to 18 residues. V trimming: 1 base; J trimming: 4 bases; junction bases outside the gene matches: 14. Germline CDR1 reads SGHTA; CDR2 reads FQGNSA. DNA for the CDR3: TGTGCCAGCAGCTTAGAGGCGGCTACGGGGGGTAGGGCAGATACGCAGTATTTT. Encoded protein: CASSLEAATGGRADTQYF.

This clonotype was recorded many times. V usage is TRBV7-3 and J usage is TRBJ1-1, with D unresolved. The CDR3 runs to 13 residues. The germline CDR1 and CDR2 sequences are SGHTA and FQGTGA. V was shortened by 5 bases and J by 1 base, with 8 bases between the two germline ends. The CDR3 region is CASSLERNTEAFF. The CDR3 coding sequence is TGTGCCAGCAGCCTAGAGCGGAACACTGAAGCTTTCTTT. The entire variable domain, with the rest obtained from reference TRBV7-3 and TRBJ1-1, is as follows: GAGVSQTPSNKVTEKGKYVELRCDPISGHTALYWYRQSLGQGPEFLIYFQGTGAADDSGLPNDRFFAVRPEGSVSTLKIQRTERGDSAVYLCASSLERNTEAFFGQGTRLTVV.

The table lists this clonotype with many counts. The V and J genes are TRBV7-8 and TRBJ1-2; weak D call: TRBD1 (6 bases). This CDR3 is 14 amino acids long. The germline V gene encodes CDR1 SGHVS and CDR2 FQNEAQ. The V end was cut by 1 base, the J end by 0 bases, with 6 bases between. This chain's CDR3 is CASSLGTANYGYTF. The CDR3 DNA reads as TGTGCCAGCAGCTTAGGGACAGCTAACTATGGCTACACCTTC.

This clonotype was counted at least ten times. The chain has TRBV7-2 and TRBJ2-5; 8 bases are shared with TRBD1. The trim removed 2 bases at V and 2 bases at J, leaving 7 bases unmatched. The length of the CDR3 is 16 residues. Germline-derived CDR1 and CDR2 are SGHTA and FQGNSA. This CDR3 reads CASSLRLRDRQETQYF. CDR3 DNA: TGTGCCAGCAGCTTACGCCTCCGGGACAGGCAAGAGACCCAGTACTTC.

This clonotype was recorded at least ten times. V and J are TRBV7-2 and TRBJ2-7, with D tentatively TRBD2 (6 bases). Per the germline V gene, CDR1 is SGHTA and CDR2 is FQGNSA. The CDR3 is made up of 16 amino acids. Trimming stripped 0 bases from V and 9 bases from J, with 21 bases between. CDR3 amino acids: CASSLALAPTEGGQYF. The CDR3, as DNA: TGTGCCAGCAGCTTAGCGCTGGCTCCTACGGAGGGTGGGCAGTACTTC.

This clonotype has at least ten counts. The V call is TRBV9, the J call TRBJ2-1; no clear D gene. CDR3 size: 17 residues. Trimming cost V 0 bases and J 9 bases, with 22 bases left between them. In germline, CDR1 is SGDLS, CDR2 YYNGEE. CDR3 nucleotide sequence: TGTGCCAGCAGCGTAGTTAGCCGGGTGGACGGCTTGGCTGAGCAGTTCTTC. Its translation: CASSVVSRVDGLAEQFF.

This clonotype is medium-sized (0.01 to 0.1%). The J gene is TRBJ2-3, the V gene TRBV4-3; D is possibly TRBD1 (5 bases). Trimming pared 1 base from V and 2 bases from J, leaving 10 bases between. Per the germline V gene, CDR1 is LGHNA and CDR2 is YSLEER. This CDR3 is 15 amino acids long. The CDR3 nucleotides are TGCGCCAGCAGCCAAGTAACAGGAGCCACAGATACGCAGTATTTT. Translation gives CASSQVTGATDTQYF.

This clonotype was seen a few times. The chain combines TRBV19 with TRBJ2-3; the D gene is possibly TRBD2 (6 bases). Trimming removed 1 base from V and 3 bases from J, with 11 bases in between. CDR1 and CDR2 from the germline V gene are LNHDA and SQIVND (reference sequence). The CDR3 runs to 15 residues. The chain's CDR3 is CASSIALGTTDTQYF. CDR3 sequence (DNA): TGTGCCAGTAGTATAGCGCTAGGGACTACAGATACGCAGTATTTT.

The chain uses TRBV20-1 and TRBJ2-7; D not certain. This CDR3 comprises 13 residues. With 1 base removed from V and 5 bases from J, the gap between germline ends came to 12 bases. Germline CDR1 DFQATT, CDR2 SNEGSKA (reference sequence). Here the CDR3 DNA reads TGCAGTGCTAGAGCTCCTAGAGGAAACGAGCAGTACTTC. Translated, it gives CSARAPRGNEQYF.

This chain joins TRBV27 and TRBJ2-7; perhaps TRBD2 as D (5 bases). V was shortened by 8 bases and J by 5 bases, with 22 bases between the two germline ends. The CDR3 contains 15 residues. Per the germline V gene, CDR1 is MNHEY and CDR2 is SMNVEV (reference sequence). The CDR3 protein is CASSLNSRRGNEQYF. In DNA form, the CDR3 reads TGTGCCAGCTCCCTGAACAGCCGCCGGGGTAACGAGCAGTACTTC.

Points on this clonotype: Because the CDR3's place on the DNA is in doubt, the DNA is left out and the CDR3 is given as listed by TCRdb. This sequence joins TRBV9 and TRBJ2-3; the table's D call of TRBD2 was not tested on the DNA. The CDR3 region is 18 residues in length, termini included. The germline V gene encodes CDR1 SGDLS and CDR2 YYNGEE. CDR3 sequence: CASSFYICSARPQDTQYF.

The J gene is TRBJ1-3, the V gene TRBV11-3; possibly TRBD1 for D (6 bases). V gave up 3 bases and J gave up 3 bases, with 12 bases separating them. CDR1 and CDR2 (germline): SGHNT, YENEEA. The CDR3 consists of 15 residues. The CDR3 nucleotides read TGTGCCAGCAGCTTGCCGGGGGCCGGTGGAAACACCATATATTTT. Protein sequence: CASSLPGAGGNTIYF.

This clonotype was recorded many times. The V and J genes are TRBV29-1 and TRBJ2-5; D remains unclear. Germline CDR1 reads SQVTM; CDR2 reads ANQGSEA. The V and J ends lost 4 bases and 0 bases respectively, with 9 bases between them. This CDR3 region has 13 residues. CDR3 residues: CSVVSPNQETQYF. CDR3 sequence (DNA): TGCAGCGTTGTTAGTCCAAACCAAGAGACCCAGTACTTC.

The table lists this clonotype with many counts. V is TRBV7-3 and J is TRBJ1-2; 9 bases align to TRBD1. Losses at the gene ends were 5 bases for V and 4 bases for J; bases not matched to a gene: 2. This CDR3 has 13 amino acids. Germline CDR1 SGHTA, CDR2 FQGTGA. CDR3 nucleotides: TGTGCCAGCAGCGCGGGACAGGGCTATGGCTACACCTTC. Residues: CASSAGQGYGYTF. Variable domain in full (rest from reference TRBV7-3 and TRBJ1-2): GAGVSQTPSNKVTEKGKYVELRCDPISGHTALYWYRQSLGQGPEFLIYFQGTGAADDSGLPNDRFFAVRPEGSVSTLKIQRTERGDSAVYLCASSAGQGYGYTFGSGTRLTVV.

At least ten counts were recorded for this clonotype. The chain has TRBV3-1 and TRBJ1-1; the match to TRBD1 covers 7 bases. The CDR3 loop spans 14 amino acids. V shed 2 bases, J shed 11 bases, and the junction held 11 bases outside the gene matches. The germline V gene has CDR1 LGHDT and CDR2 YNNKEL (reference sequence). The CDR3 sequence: CASSQSRTGVRAFF. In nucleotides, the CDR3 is TGTGCCAGCAGCCAATCTAGGACAGGAGTTCGGGCTTTCTTT.

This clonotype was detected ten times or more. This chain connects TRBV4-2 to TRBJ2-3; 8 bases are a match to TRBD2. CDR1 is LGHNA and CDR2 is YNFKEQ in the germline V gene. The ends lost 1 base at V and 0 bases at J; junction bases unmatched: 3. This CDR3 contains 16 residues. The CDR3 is CASSQVAGTSTDTQYF. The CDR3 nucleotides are TGTGCCAGCAGCCAAGTAGCGGGAACTAGCACAGATACGCAGTATTTT.

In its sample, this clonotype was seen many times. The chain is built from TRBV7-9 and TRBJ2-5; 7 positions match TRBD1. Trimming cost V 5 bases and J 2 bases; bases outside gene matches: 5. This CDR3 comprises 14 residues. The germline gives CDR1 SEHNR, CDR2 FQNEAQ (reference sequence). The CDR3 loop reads CASSPGTAQETQYF. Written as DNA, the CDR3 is TGTGCCAGCAGCCCCGGGACAGCTCAAGAGACCCAGTACTTC.

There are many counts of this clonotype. The CDR3 protein is CASSPRTRRPETQYF. The CDR3 DNA reads TGTGCCAGCAGTCCCCGCACCAGACGGCCAGAGACCCAGTACTTC. The chain combines TRBV12-3 or TRBV12-4 with TRBJ2-5; D not resolved. The CDR3 is 15 residues long. Trimming removed 5 bases at V and 4 bases at J, with 17 bases between.

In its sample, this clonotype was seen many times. The CDR3 DNA follows: TGCAGCGCCCATGGGACAGCTTCTAGCACAGATACGCAGTATTTT. It is translated as CSAHGTASSTDTQYF. V and J are TRBV29-1 and TRBJ2-3, with TRBD1 matching 7 bases. The CDR3 is made up of 15 amino acids. Germline V lookup: CDR1 SQVTM, CDR2 ANQGSEA. Germline trimming cut 7 bases from V and 0 bases from J; bases unmatched to any gene: 10.